Presented here are 22 T cell receptor beta chains from one specimen sequenced in a study of shared clonotypes between healthy human individuals. Clones were read by immunoSEQ multiplex PCR, and TCRdb kept only the in-frame ones, dropping some. In the table there are 2,100,000 or so clones, roughly 95% of which are singletons. The sample comprised naive CD4+ T cells sorted from blood. Subset in this sample: CD45RA+ positively selected. These TCRs come from a man younger than 35 in good health.

This chain joins TRBV20-1 and TRBJ2-1, with TRBD2 matching over 8 bases. J lost 12 bases, V lost 6 bases, and 7 bases had no gene match. Germline lookup yields CDR1 DFQATT and CDR2 SNEGSKA (reference sequence). CDR3 length equals 11 residues. The CDR3 here is CSAFREGRQFF. Written as DNA, the CDR3 is TGCAGTGCCTTTCGGGAGGGGCGGCAGTTCTTC.

The rearrangement uses TRBV10-2 and TRBJ2-5; the D is unclear. The CDR3 sequence is 12 residues long. Germline CDR1 WSHSY, CDR2 SAAADI. Trimming cost V 5 bases and J 5 bases, with 9 bases left between them. The CDR3 coding sequence is TGCGCCAGCAGTCGCTCCTCGGAGACCCAGTACTTC. This gives the protein CASSRSSETQYF.

The chain is built from TRBV10-3 and TRBJ2-5, with 10 nucleotides matching TRBD2. The germline V gene has CDR1 ENHRY and CDR2 SYGVKD. This CDR3 is 16 amino acids long. With V trimmed by 2 bases and J by 4 bases, 7 bases remained unmatched. The CDR3 bases are TGTGCCATCAGTGAGGTTAGCGGGAGGCCCAGAGAGACCCAGTACTTC. It yields the protein CAISEVSGRPRETQYF.

The chain links TRBV21-1 to TRBJ1-5; TRBD1 was called by the table and not checked on the DNA. TRBV21-1 is listed as a pseudogene. The CDR3 is 14 amino acids. CDR3 sequence (DNA): TGTGCCAGCAGCACCGACAGGGGCCTACGGCCCCAGCATTTT. Protein product: CASSTDRGLRPQHF.

The DNA for the CDR3 is TGTGCCTGGAAGGGGTATAACACCGGGGAGCTGTTTTTT. This translates into CAWKGYNTGELFF. The V and J genes are TRBV30 and TRBJ2-2, with a tentative D call TRBD1 (5 bases). The V gene lost 4 bases and the J gene lost 2 bases, with 8 bases spanning the gap. The CDR3 extends over 13 amino acids. The germline gives CDR1 GTSNPN, CDR2 SVGIG (reference sequence). Full variable domain (outside the CDR3, taken from reference TRBV30 and TRBJ2-2): SQTIHQWPATLVQPVGSPLSLECTVEGTSNPNLYWYRQAAGRGLQLLFYSVGIGQISSEVPQNLSASRPQDRQFILSSKKLLLSDSGFYLCAWKGYNTGELFFGEGSRLTVL.

Worth noting for this clone: The junction and the germline gene differ at one end; a read error may be behind it. This chain uses TRBV5-6 with TRBJ1-3, with D tentatively TRBD1 (5 bases). The CDR3 loop spans 12 amino acids. In germline, CDR1 is SGHDT, CDR2 YYEEEE. The CDR3 coding sequence is TGTGCCAGCAGCGGGGACTCCCCGTACCCTCATTTT. Protein product: CASSGDSPYPHF.

V is TRBV4-1 and J is TRBJ1-6; D uncertain. CDR1 is MGHRA, CDR2 YSYEKL, per germline. V was clipped by 0 bases and J by 5 bases, with 5 bases between them. The CDR3 is made up of 14 amino acids. CDR3 nucleotide sequence: TGCGCCAGCAGCCAAGAAGAGGATAATTCACCCCTCCACTTT. Residues: CASSQEEDNSPLHF.

This chain uses TRBV11-2 with TRBJ1-6; D may be TRBD1 (5 bases). The CDR3 length is 15 residues. Germline V lookup: CDR1 SGHAT, CDR2 FQNNGV. Trimming pared 6 bases from V and 13 bases from J, leaving 22 bases between. The CDR3 sequence: CASRLDPGTVNPLHF. The CDR3 DNA reads as TGTGCCAGCAGATTGGACCCCGGGACCGTCAACCCCCTCCACTTT.

The rearrangement links TRBV15 to TRBJ2-7; TRBD1 matches 8 bases. The CDR3 extends over 14 amino acids. The germline V gene has CDR1 LNHNV and CDR2 YYDKDF (reference sequence). J lost 5 bases, V lost 0 bases, and 3 bases had no gene match. The CDR3 reads CATSRDRGLDEQYF. CDR3 nucleotides: TGTGCCACCAGCAGAGACAGGGGGCTCGACGAGCAGTACTTC.

The CDR3 bases are TGCGCCAGCAGCCCCTCCGGGACGCCCCTGGAGCAGTACTTC. It encodes CASSPSGTPLEQYF. The chain is built from TRBV4-1 and TRBJ2-7, with D possibly being TRBD1 or TRBD2 (5 bases each). Trimming pared 4 bases from V and 7 bases from J, leaving 17 bases between. Germline assignment: CDR1 MGHRA and CDR2 YSYEKL. The CDR3 sequence is 14 residues long.

V is TRBV12-2 and J is TRBJ2-1; TRBD2 is the table's D call, not checked against the DNA. TRBV12-2 represents a pseudogene. The CDR3 length is 18 residues. The CDR3 DNA follows: TGTGCAAGTCGCTCCCATTCGGGGGAGAAACCCAGATACAATGAGCAGTTCTTC. It yields the protein CASRSHSGEKPRYNEQFF.

This rearrangement joins TRBV9 to TRBJ1-3; the D is unclear. The CDR3 has 14 residues. Germline V gene lookup returns CDR1 SGDLS and CDR2 YYNGEE. V was clipped by 4 bases and J by 6 bases, with 14 bases between them. The CDR3 protein is CASSRHTISNTIYF. The CDR3 region has the DNA TGTGCCAGCAGCCGTCACACGATCTCAAACACCATATATTTT. The whole variable domain, remainder taken from reference TRBV9 and TRBJ1-3, is DSGVTQTPKHLITATGQRVTLRCSPRSGDLSVYWYQQSLDQGLQFLIQYYNGEERAKGNILERFSAQQFPDLHSELNLSSLELGDSALYFCASSRHTISNTIYFGEGSWLTVV.

This rearrangement joins TRBV7-2 to TRBJ2-7, with D hard to call. The germline V gene encodes CDR1 SGHTA and CDR2 FQGNSA. The CDR3 spans 13 residues. V was trimmed by 6 bases and J by 3 bases, leaving 12 bases between them. The CDR3, as DNA: TGTGCCAGCAGTATGAGGCCCAACTACGAGCAGTACTTC. It is translated as CASSMRPNYEQYF.

V is TRBV9 and J is TRBJ1-3; no clear D gene. Looked up from germline, CDR1 is SGDLS and CDR2 is YYNGEE. V was cut by 3 bases and J by 0 bases, with 22 bases left in between. This CDR3 region has 19 residues. The CDR3 region is CASSAFAGISLGSGNTIYF. CDR3 coding DNA: TGTGCCAGCAGCGCCTTCGCGGGGATCAGTTTAGGCTCTGGAAACACCATATATTTT.

Turning to this clone: Other DNA sequences in the same sample also yield this CDR3. This chain uses TRBV14 with TRBJ2-7; D is uncertain. CDR1 and CDR2 from the germline V gene are SGHDN and FVKESK. Trimming pared 3 bases from V and 2 bases from J, leaving 2 bases between. This CDR3 has 11 residues. CDR3: CASSHTYEQYF. CDR3 in DNA: TGTGCCAGCAGCCATACCTACGAGCAGTACTTC. Using reference TRBV14 and TRBJ2-7 for the parts outside the CDR3, the full variable domain is EAGVTQFPSHSVIEKGQTVTLRCDPISGHDNLYWYRRVMGKEIKFLLHFVKESKQDESGMPNNRFLAERTGGTYSTLKVQPAELEDSGVYFCASSHTYEQYFGPGTRLTVT.

Notes on this clone: The same CDR3 also results from other DNA sequences found in this sample. The chain has TRBV5-1 and TRBJ1-2; 7 nucleotides line up with TRBD1. CDR3 length: 14 amino acids. The germline CDR1 and CDR2 sequences are SGHRS and YFSETQ. The junction had 4 bases not matched to a gene; V was cut back by 2 bases and J by 3 bases. The CDR3 bases are TGCGCCAGCAGCTTAGCAGGGGGTGACTATGGCTACACCTTC. It encodes CASSLAGGDYGYTF.

The chain recombines TRBV5-6 with TRBJ1-2; 7 bases match TRBD1. The CDR3 length is 15 residues. V gave up 4 bases and J gave up 4 bases; unmatched junction bases: 10. Germline V gene sequence: CDR1 SGHDT, CDR2 YYEEEE. CDR3 in DNA: TGTGCCAGCAGCACCTACGCAGGGGGAAGCTATGGCTACACCTTC. Protein product: CASSTYAGGSYGYTF.

The chain carries TRBV11-2 and TRBJ2-4; 12 bases are a match to TRBD2. V trimming: 6 bases; J trimming: 9 bases; junction bases outside the gene matches: 15. This CDR3 region has 17 residues. CDR1 and CDR2 (germline): SGHAT, FQNNGV. As DNA, the CDR3 is TGTGCCAGCAGACACGGACCCCTAGCGGGGGGGCCCGGCATTCAGTACTTC. Protein: CASRHGPLAGGPGIQYF. The full variable domain, rest sourced from reference TRBV11-2 and TRBJ2-4, is EAGVAQSPRYKIIEKRQSVAFWCNPISGHATLYWYQQILGQGPKLLIQFQNNGVVDDSQLPKDRFSAERLKGVDSTLKIQPAKLEDSAVYLCASRHGPLAGGPGIQYFGAGTRLSVL.

The chain links TRBV7-9 to TRBJ1-2; D gene ambiguous. Trimming left V 3 bases short and J 4 bases short, with 6 bases between. This CDR3 comprises 12 residues. In germline, CDR1 is SEHNR, CDR2 FQNEAQ (reference sequence). The CDR3 sequence is CASSFRAYGYTF. DNA of the CDR3: TGTGCCAGCAGCTTTCGGGCCTATGGCTACACCTTC.

With regard to this clone: This sample also contains other DNA sequences that code for the same CDR3. This sequence joins TRBV11-2 and TRBJ2-2, with D unresolved. Trimming cost V 3 bases and J 1 base, with 3 bases left between them. The CDR3 is made up of 13 amino acids. Germline loops: CDR1 SGHAT, CDR2 FQNNGV. The CDR3 is CASSFGNTGELFF. In DNA, the CDR3 is TGTGCCAGCAGCTTCGGGAACACCGGGGAGCTGTTTTTT. The whole variable domain, filled in from reference TRBV11-2 and TRBJ2-2, reads EAGVAQSPRYKIIEKRQSVAFWCNPISGHATLYWYQQILGQGPKLLIQFQNNGVVDDSQLPKDRFSAERLKGVDSTLKIQPAKLEDSAVYLCASSFGNTGELFFGEGSRLTVL.

The chain carries TRBV30 and TRBJ2-7, with no clear D. CDR3 size: 12 residues. Germline V CDR1 and CDR2: GTSNPN, SVGIG (reference sequence). V lost 5 bases, J lost 0 bases, and 8 bases lay in between. The CDR3 bases are TGTGCCTGGGTATCCTCCTCCTACGAGCAGTACTTC. Residues: CAWVSSSYEQYF.

The chain couples TRBV19 to TRBJ1-5; D remains ambiguous. Trimming left V 0 bases short and J 5 bases short, with 5 bases between. The CDR3 contains 13 residues. Germline CDR1 and CDR2: LNHDA and SQIVND (reference sequence). CDR3 protein: CASSIDPDQPQHF. The CDR3 nucleotides are TGTGCCAGTAGTATAGATCCTGATCAGCCCCAGCATTTT.